This record concerns one T cell receptor beta chain sequence. The antigen remains unidentified. The data belong to a study of esophageal squamous cell carcinoma under preoperative chemotherapy. General study findings and limits: After paclitaxel-nedaplatin, abundant clones were more likely to contract than amplify.

MiXCR, run by TCRdb on the PCR reads, gives a single entry per CDR3 protein. The profile covers some 30,000 distinct CDR3 sequences, with roughly half appearing a single time and roughly 12% taken by the ten largest. This CDR3 is built from 15 residues. Germline V gives CDR1 SGHVS, CDR2 FNYEAQ. V lost 8 bases and J 16 bases, leaving 29 bases between the germline ends. The time point is: before preoperative PTX-NDP chemotherapy. The V call is TRBV7-6, the J call TRBJ2-2, with unresolved D. This clonotype was obtained from a human donor with esophageal squamous cell carcinoma. The donor label of this sample is uncertain. The sample was taken from a patient given preoperative chemotherapy. The CDR3 reads CASGRQAVNTDAQFF. CDR3 bases: TGTGCCAGCGGCCGCCAGGCGGTGAACACCGATGCGCAGTTTTTT.